These 20 T cell receptor beta chains originate from one sample sequenced in a study of CD8+ T cells in alopecia areata. Treatment indicated: oral pan-JAK inhibitor, 5-10 mg twice daily. After isolation, RNA underwent reverse transcription to generate cDNA as the sequencing template. The assay was immunoSEQ multiplex PCR, and TCRdb's table has in-frame clones only and misses some. Of roughly 200,000 clones in the sample, roughly three fifths were seen once. The specimen was CD4+ T cells sorted from blood, collected at week 4, from a patient treated with tofacitinib. The receptors were sampled from a human donor with alopecia areata.

The V and J genes are TRBV7-9 and TRBJ1-5; D is perhaps TRBD1 (5 bases). Germline CDR1 reads SEHNR; CDR2 reads FQNEAQ (reference sequence). V lost 3 bases and J lost 5, with 11 bases in between. The CDR3 runs to 14 residues. CDR3 loop: CASSLTAADQPQHF. CDR3 nucleotides: TGTGCCAGCAGCTTGACAGCAGCTGATCAGCCCCAGCATTTT.

The chain carries TRBV5-1 and TRBJ2-3, with D possibly being TRBD1 (5 bases). The ends were cut back, 4 bases at V and 6 bases at J, with 9 bases in the middle. CDR3 length: 12 amino acids. Germline V lookup: CDR1 SGHRS, CDR2 YFSETQ. The CDR3 sequence: CASSLNRDTQYF. CDR3 DNA sequence: TGCGCCAGCAGCCTTAACAGGGATACGCAGTATTTT.

There are many counts of this clone. This chain uses TRBV6-5 with TRBJ2-3; D is unresolved. The V end lost 6 bases, the J end lost 6 bases, and 7 bases lay between the germline ends. The CDR3 contains 11 residues. Germline V gene data show CDR1 as MNHEY and CDR2 as SVGAGI. Written as DNA, the CDR3 is TGTGCCAGCAGGCAGCTTGATACGCAGTATTTT. Translation: CASRQLDTQYF.

The chain employs TRBV15 and TRBJ1-2; TRBD1 is a possible D gene (5 bases). The CDR3 sequence is 13 residues long. V lost 1 base and J lost 8, with 11 bases in between. Germline V lookup: CDR1 LNHNV, CDR2 YYDKDF (reference sequence). CDR3 loop: CATSRGPGYGYTF. DNA for the CDR3: TGTGCCACCAGCAGAGGGCCAGGGTACGGCTACACCTTC.

With respect to this clone: The same CDR3 can be traced to other DNA sequences in this sample. V usage is TRBV30 and J usage is TRBJ2-2; D gene ambiguous. Germline V lookup: CDR1 GTSNPN, CDR2 SVGIG (reference sequence). With 3 bases removed from V and 3 bases from J, the gap between germline ends came to 2 bases. This CDR3 comprises 11 residues. CDR3 bases: TGTGCCTGGAGAGACACCGGGGAGCTGTTTTTT. It specifies CAWRDTGELFF.

Only a few counts were recorded for this clone. V usage is TRBV14 and J usage is TRBJ2-4; 8 bases map to TRBD1. The CDR3 contains 16 residues. Trimming at V came to 3 bases and at J to 5 bases, leaving 9 bases not matched to a gene. The germline gives CDR1 SGHDN, CDR2 FVKESK. CDR3 DNA sequence: TGTGCCAGCAGCCAGGGGACAGGTCGACCCCAAAACATTCAGTACTTC. Its translation: CASSQGTGRPQNIQYF.

The sample holds a few counts of this clone. The chain links TRBV12-1 to TRBJ2-3; the table's D gene call, TRBD2, was not cross checked with the DNA. TRBV12-1 is marked as a pseudogene. CDR3 size: 18 residues. CDR3 loop: CASSPRGSGGASTDTQYF. CDR3 sequence (DNA): TGTGCCAGCAGCCCCCGGGGTAGCGGGGGAGCCAGCACAGATACGCAGTATTTT.

On this clone: Other DNA sequences within the sample encode an identical CDR3. The chain employs TRBV7-9 and TRBJ1-1; D is unclear. Trimming removed 2 bases from V and 1 base from J, with 5 bases in between. This CDR3 is 13 amino acids long. Germline V lookup: CDR1 SEHNR, CDR2 FQNEAQ (reference sequence). CDR3 residues: CASSLSGNTEAFF. CDR3 in DNA: TGTGCCAGCAGCTTAAGTGGGAACACTGAAGCTTTCTTT.

V usage is TRBV23-1 and J usage is TRBJ2-5, with no clear D. TRBV23-1 belongs to the ORF category, with a function that is uncertain. V lost 0 bases to trimming and J lost 2 bases, with 13 bases between them. This CDR3 region has 16 residues. The CDR3 nucleotides are TGCGCCAGCAGTCAATCGATCCGCTGTCGGCAAGAGACCCAGTACTTC. It encodes CASSQSIRCRQETQYF.

Note on this clone: The sample has other DNA sequences that encode this CDR3 too. The V call is TRBV11-2, the J call TRBJ2-7; D is possibly TRBD1 (6 bases). The length of the CDR3 is 13 residues. Trimming shortened V by 4 bases and J by 3 bases, and 10 bases separated the two germline ends. CDR1 SGHAT and CDR2 FQNNGV come from the germline V gene. The CDR3 nucleotides are TGTGCCAGCAGCTCAGGGGATTACTACGAGCAGTACTTC. It yields the protein CASSSGDYYEQYF.

This clone was picked up many times. This chain uses TRBV27 with TRBJ1-1; 8 bases match TRBD1. Trimming cost V 6 bases and J 2 bases; bases outside gene matches: 8. CDR1 is MNHEY and CDR2 is SMNVEV in the germline V gene (reference sequence). The CDR3 has 15 amino acids. The DNA for the CDR3 is TGTGCCAGCAGGCCTAGGACAGGGAAAAACACTGAAGCTTTCTTT. Its protein product is CASRPRTGKNTEAFF.

V is TRBV30 and J is TRBJ2-5; possibly TRBD2 for D (6 bases). Germline lookup yields CDR1 GTSNPN and CDR2 SVGIG (reference sequence). This CDR3 contains 13 residues. Trimming removed 3 bases from V and 9 bases from J, with 17 bases in between. This chain's CDR3 is CAWRNFGGMAQYF. As DNA, the CDR3 is TGTGCCTGGAGAAATTTTGGCGGGATGGCCCAGTACTTC.

V and J are TRBV25-1 and TRBJ2-5; D not resolved. The CDR3 loop spans 14 amino acids. Germline CDR1 and CDR2: MGHDK and SYGVNS. V was trimmed by 3 bases and J by 3 bases, leaving 11 bases between them. Here the CDR3 DNA reads TGTGCCAGCAGTGATCCTAGACTCAAAGAGACCCAGTACTTC. Encoded protein: CASSDPRLKETQYF.

The sample holds a few counts of this clone. This rearrangement joins TRBV5-1 to TRBJ1-1, with D possibly TRBD1 on 5 matching bases. This CDR3 spans 15 amino acids. Germline V gives CDR1 SGHRS, CDR2 YFSETQ. Trimming shortened V by 0 bases and J by 6 bases, and 15 bases separated the two germline ends. The CDR3 region is CASSLESGRGAEAFF. DNA for the CDR3: TGCGCCAGCAGCTTGGAGAGCGGTAGGGGTGCTGAAGCTTTCTTT.

The chain couples TRBV29-1 to TRBJ1-1; TRBD1 might be the D (5 bases). Germline-derived CDR1 and CDR2 are SQVTM and ANQGSEA. The CDR3 sequence is 13 residues long. Trimming stripped 4 bases from V and 4 bases from J, with 13 bases between. This CDR3 is CSVASGDGTEAFF. DNA for the CDR3: TGCAGCGTTGCGAGCGGGGACGGCACTGAAGCTTTCTTT.

CDR3 nucleotide sequence: TGTGCCAGCAGTCTGACACAGGGGGCCGGCGAGACCCAGTACTTC. This codes for CASSLTQGAGETQYF. V is TRBV2 and J is TRBJ2-5; TRBD1 matches at 9 bases. The V and J ends lost 5 bases and 5 bases, in that order; junction bases with no gene match: 9. The germline CDR1 and CDR2 sequences are SNHLY and FYNNEI. This CDR3 has 15 amino acids.

This CDR3 is CASSLDSPSYNSPLHF. The CDR3 DNA reads TGTGCCAGCAGCTTAGACAGCCCCTCCTATAATTCACCCCTCCACTTT. J is TRBJ1-6 and V is TRBV7-2; D gene unclear. CDR1 is SGHTA, CDR2 FQGNSA, per germline. Deletions cut 1 base from V and 0 bases from J, with 7 bases between. This CDR3 has 16 residues.

This clone appeared a few times. The V call is TRBV30, the J call TRBJ2-2; D gene ambiguous. V was pared by 2 bases and J by 0 bases, with 4 bases between. CDR1 is GTSNPN, CDR2 SVGIG, per germline (reference sequence). The CDR3 runs 13 residues. The CDR3 reads CAWSWANTGELFF. CDR3 bases: TGTGCCTGGAGTTGGGCGAACACCGGGGAGCTGTTTTTT.

The chain employs TRBV28 and TRBJ2-5; D ambiguous. V lost 5 bases and J 5 bases, leaving 18 bases between the germline ends. The CDR3 loop spans 15 amino acids. Per germline, CDR1 MDHEN and CDR2 SYDVKM. The CDR3 here is CASSIIATRWETQYF. The CDR3 region has the DNA TGTGCCAGCAGTATAATTGCGACACGGTGGGAGACCCAGTACTTC.

This clone has just a few counts. Other DNA sequences in the sample encode the same CDR3. This chain links TRBV18 with TRBJ2-5; D remains ambiguous. The V gene's germline CDR1 is KGHSH and CDR2 LQKENI. This CDR3 is built from 11 residues. Trimming left V 2 bases short and J 4 bases short, with 2 bases between. The CDR3 nucleotides are TGTGCCAGCTCACCAGGAGAGACCCAGTACTTC. Its protein product is CASSPGETQYF.